This passage covers 19 T cell receptor beta chains from one sample sequenced in a study of T cell changes during pregnancy in multiple sclerosis. Here immunoSEQ multiplex PCR was the method, and the copy in TCRdb shows in-frame clones only, minus some. The sample holds more than 50,000 clones; less than 95% are singletons and the top ten take 0.49%. Sample: CD4+ T cells from peripheral blood mononuclear cells, taken after pregnancy. The receptors here all came from a female donor in good health, enrolled as a control in a pregnancy study.

This clone was counted once. The V call is TRBV5-4, the J call TRBJ2-1; 12 bases align to TRBD2. Germline lookup yields CDR1 SGHNT and CDR2 YYREEE (reference sequence). The CDR3 has 18 amino acids. V gave up 4 bases and J gave up 0 bases; unmatched junction bases: 8. Written as DNA, the CDR3 is TGTGCCAGCAGCCCTAGGACTAGCGGGGAAAGCTCCTACAATGAGCAGTTCTTC. This gives the protein CASSPRTSGESSYNEQFF.

The genes are TRBV19 and TRBJ1-6; 10 bases match TRBD1. The junction had 0 bases not matched to a gene; V was cut back by 5 bases and J by 8 bases. In germline, CDR1 is LNHDA, CDR2 SQIVND (reference sequence). CDR3 size: 13 residues. The CDR3 loop reads CASSGTGDSPLHF. DNA for the CDR3: TGTGCCAGTAGTGGGACAGGGGATTCACCCCTCCACTTT.

This clone was seen only a few times. The genes are TRBV20-1 and TRBJ1-2, with D hard to call. V shed 6 bases and J shed 5 bases, with 10 bases lying between them. The CDR3 spans 11 residues. Germline lookup yields CDR1 DFQATT and CDR2 SNEGSKA (reference sequence). CDR3: CSANDGYGYTF. The DNA of the CDR3 is TGCAGTGCAAACGACGGGTATGGCTACACCTTC.

V usage is TRBV13 and J usage is TRBJ2-3, with TRBD2 identical over 14 bases. V was clipped by 3 bases and J by 2 bases; unmatched bases: 4. The CDR3 is 17 amino acids. The germline gives CDR1 PRHDT, CDR2 FYEKMQ (reference sequence). CDR3 sequence reads: CASSFRTSGGSTDTQYF. DNA of the CDR3: TGTGCCAGCAGCTTTAGGACTAGCGGGGGGTCCACAGATACGCAGTATTTT.

The chain carries TRBV18 and TRBJ1-1, with D maybe TRBD1 (6 bases). In germline, CDR1 is KGHSH, CDR2 LQKENI. V dropped 6 bases and J dropped 3 bases, with 11 bases sitting between them. The CDR3 runs 13 residues. The CDR3 is CASSGTRDTEAFF. The CDR3 DNA is TGTGCCAGCTCGGGGACACGGGACACTGAAGCTTTCTTT.

The chain employs TRBV10-2 and TRBJ2-1, with TRBD1 matching 7 bases. CDR3 length: 15 residues. J gave up 1 base and V 7 bases, and 7 bases lay outside the gene matches. Germline lookup yields CDR1 WSHSY and CDR2 SAAADI. The CDR3 nucleotides read TGCGCCAGCAACCCGGACAGGTTGTCCTACAATGAGCAGTTCTTC. It is translated as CASNPDRLSYNEQFF.

V usage is TRBV7-3 and J usage is TRBJ1-2; 11 bases agree with TRBD1. The CDR3 is made up of 16 amino acids. Germline V gives CDR1 SGHTA, CDR2 FQGTGA. The ends lost 4 bases at V and 5 bases at J; junction bases unmatched: 9. CDR3 in DNA: TGTGCCAGCAGCTCAGGGACAGGGGGATTCCTATATGGCTACACCTTC. Protein product: CASSSGTGGFLYGYTF.

The chain combines TRBV5-4 with TRBJ1-2; D is possibly TRBD1 (6 bases). CDR1 and CDR2 from the germline V gene are SGHNT and YYREEE (reference sequence). V was shortened by 4 bases and J by 4 bases, with 17 bases between the two germline ends. This CDR3 region has 15 residues. Here the CDR3 reads CASSLDSQGFYGYTF. Written as DNA, the CDR3 is TGTGCCAGCAGCCTTGATAGCCAGGGGTTCTATGGCTACACCTTC.

The V and J genes are TRBV19 and TRBJ2-7; D is possibly TRBD2 (5 bases). V gave up 3 bases and J gave up 7 bases, with 22 bases separating them. The CDR3 covers 16 residues. Germline-derived CDR1 and CDR2 are LNHDA and SQIVND (reference sequence). CDR3 sequence (DNA): TGTGCCAGTAGTATGGGTGGCGGAGAGGTCCCGGGGGAGCAGTACTTC. The encoded protein is CASSMGGGEVPGEQYF. The whole variable domain, remainder taken from reference TRBV19 and TRBJ2-7, is DGGITQSPKYLFRKEGQNVTLSCEQNLNHDAMYWYRQDPGQGLRLIYYSQIVNDFQKGDIAEGYSVSREKKESFPLTVTSAQKNPTAFYLCASSMGGGEVPGEQYFGPGTRLTVT.

This CDR3 is CASIGRASENSPLHF. CDR3 nucleotides: TGTGCCAGCATCGGGAGGGCTTCAGAGAATTCACCCCTCCACTTT. The V and J genes are TRBV6-1 and TRBJ1-6; no clear D. The CDR3 totals 15 residues. Trimming removed 7 bases from V and 7 bases from J, with 17 bases in between. Germline V gene lookup returns CDR1 MNHNS and CDR2 SASEGT.

The rearrangement links TRBV16 to TRBJ1-2; a weak D match, TRBD1 (5 bases). V gave up 2 bases and J gave up 4 bases, with 8 bases separating them. This CDR3 has 13 amino acids. CDR1 and CDR2 from the germline V gene are KGHSY and FQNENV. CDR3 residues: CASSQQQVYGYTF. The CDR3 DNA reads TGTGCCAGCAGCCAACAACAGGTCTATGGCTACACCTTC. Full variable domain (outside the CDR3, taken from reference TRBV16 and TRBJ1-2): GEEVAQTPKHLVRGEGQKAKLYCAPIKGHSYVFWYQQVLKNEFKFLISFQNENVFDETGMPKERFSAKCLPNSPCSLEIQATKLEDSAVYFCASSQQQVYGYTFGSGTRLTVV.

This rearrangement joins TRBV5-5 to TRBJ1-2; a weak D match, TRBD1 (6 bases). The CDR3 loop spans 14 amino acids. V was shortened by 4 bases and J by 4 bases, with 14 bases between the two germline ends. The V gene's germline CDR1 is SGHKS and CDR2 YYEKEE (reference sequence). CDR3: CASSLQGLSYGYTF. CDR3 DNA: TGTGCCAGCAGCCTACAGGGCCTCTCCTATGGCTACACCTTC.

The chain uses TRBV6-5 and TRBJ2-3; D remains unclear. The CDR3 contains 11 residues. Between the trimmed V and J ends, which lost 6 bases and 5 bases, there was a span of 6 bases. The germline V gene encodes CDR1 MNHEY and CDR2 SVGAGI. DNA for the CDR3: TGTGCCAGCAGACAACGAGATACGCAGTATTTT. Translating gives CASRQRDTQYF.

The gene calls are TRBV7-3 and TRBJ2-3; D may be TRBD2 (7 bases). The CDR3 length is 14 residues. Trimming cost V 4 bases and J 5 bases, with 13 bases left between them. CDR1 and CDR2 from the germline V gene are SGHTA and FQGTGA. The CDR3 DNA follows: TGTGCCAGCAGCTCCGGACTAGGGGGAGATACGCAGTATTTT. Translation: CASSSGLGGDTQYF.

This chain links TRBV7-3 with TRBJ2-5; TRBD1 aligns across 11 bases. This CDR3 comprises 17 residues. Germline loops: CDR1 SGHTA, CDR2 FQGTGA. Unmatched junction bases numbered 8, after V lost 4 bases and J lost 1 base. CDR3 nucleotide sequence: TGTGCCAGCAGCTCCGGGTCTGGGACAGGGGGCCAAGAGACCCAGTACTTC. Its protein is CASSSGSGTGGQETQYF.

This clone was found once. V is TRBV30 and J is TRBJ1-3, with 10 bases matching TRBD1. Germline CDR1 is GTSNPN and CDR2 is SVGIG (reference sequence). The CDR3 loop spans 15 amino acids. The J segment lost 2 bases and the V segment lost 1 base, leaving 2 bases of the junction unmatched. CDR3 nucleotide sequence: TGTGCCTGGAGTGAAGACAGGGGGCCTGGAAACACCATATATTTT. It is translated as CAWSEDRGPGNTIYF.

The chain has TRBV4-3 and TRBJ1-1; D gene uncertain. The CDR3 totals 15 residues. Germline V CDR1 and CDR2: LGHNA, YSLEER. Trimming shortened V by 4 bases and J by 2 bases, and 14 bases separated the two germline ends. Written as DNA, the CDR3 is TGCGCCAGCAGCCCCGACGCGGGTATAAACACTGAAGCTTTCTTT. Translated: CASSPDAGINTEAFF.

V is TRBV5-1 and J is TRBJ1-2; no definite D call. This CDR3 is 13 amino acids long. Germline-derived CDR1 and CDR2 are SGHRS and YFSETQ. Trimming left V 3 bases short and J 4 bases short, with 10 bases between. The chain's CDR3 is CASSWQASYGYTF. For the CDR3, the DNA is TGCGCCAGCAGCTGGCAGGCCTCCTATGGCTACACCTTC.

The rearrangement links TRBV7-6 to TRBJ2-7; D unresolved. The V end was cut by 5 bases, the J end by 0 bases, with 17 bases between. This CDR3 has 16 residues. Germline loops: CDR1 SGHVS, CDR2 FNYEAQ. CDR3 in amino acids: CASSTSSFYSSYEQYF. CDR3 coding DNA: TGTGCCAGCAGCACGTCATCCTTCTACAGCTCCTACGAGCAGTACTTC.